This T cell receptor beta chain derives from a study of persistence of HIV-infected CD4 T cells. Study context: Donors were ART-treated; their CMV- and Gag-responding CD4+ T cells were isolated. Notes on the study in general: Antigen-responding cells were enriched for degenerate expanded CDR3beta sequences.

The CDR3 totals 18 residues. Looked up from germline, CDR1 is SGHVS and CDR2 is FNYEAQ. Between the trimmed V and J ends, which lost 0 bases and 3 bases, there was a span of 17 bases. Concerning this clone: Its antigen is still unknown.

An overlapping HIV-1 Gag peptide pool stimulated these cells at roughly 1 ug/peptide/mL. Sorted nonresponding memory CD4+ T cells were CD40L-negative, CD69-negative, CD45RO-high. Undetectable plasma HIV-1 RNA below 50 copies/mL lasted at least 4 years. This was the immunoSEQ version 4 assay in survey mode. Sequenced by immunoSEQ multiplex PCR; TCRdb stores in-frame clones only, minus some. This table holds about 60,000 clones, 70% to 75% found once. The J gene is TRBJ2-2, the V gene TRBV7-6, with D maybe TRBD2 (7 bases). The source was CD4+ T cells sorted from PBMCs after approximately 19-hour stimulation, collected from a patient who received antiretroviral therapy. The sequence was obtained from an adult man with HIV who was CMV-seropositive. The CDR3 sequence: CASSLAHRGALDTGELFF. CDR3 nucleotide sequence: TGTGCCAGCAGCTTAGCCCACCGGGGGGCGTTGGACACCGGGGAGCTGTTTTTT.